This entry is about one T cell receptor beta chain. The antigen remains undetermined. The sample comes from a study of OX40 agonist ivuxolimab in advanced cancers. Study summary: Recorded diagnoses for dose-escalation patients were hepatocellular carcinoma, melanoma, renal cell or head and neck cancer. Study outcomes and limitations: Low normalized T-cell clonal expansion also characterized some of the nonresponders.

The protocol was immunoSEQ multiplex PCR, while the TCRdb copy is restricted to in-frame clones and leaves out a portion. The table shows approximately 50,000 clones, with about 89% occurring only once. Germline-derived CDR1 and CDR2 are SGHTA and FQGNSA. V was clipped by 5 bases and J by 6 bases; unmatched bases: 16. CDR3 length: 17 amino acids. The receptor comes from an adult with an advanced solid tumor such as melanoma, head and neck, liver or kidney cancer. Source: CD4+ or CD8+ T cells sorted from blood, taken in a trial of the OX40 agonist ivuxolimab. The chain carries TRBV7-2 and TRBJ2-5; TRBD1 agrees at 9 bases. In DNA form, the CDR3 reads TGTGCCAGCAGCCTGCAAACCGGGACAGGGCATAGGAAGACCCAGTACTTC. It encodes CASSLQTGTGHRKTQYF.